The 20 T cell receptor beta chains presented below share a single source sample, sequenced in a study of blood T cell repertoires in COVID-19. Profiled with immunoSEQ multiplex PCR; TCRdb holds only in-frame clones, not every one. The repertoire consists of hundreds of thousands of clones, with 75% to 90% occurring once and the leading ten covering over 0.75%. The sequencing input was PBMCs or T cells enriched from blood (not recorded which). These receptors were obtained from a man aged 50 or older who had been exposed to COVID-19.

The chain has TRBV7-2 and TRBJ1-6; D uncertain. V lost 0 bases and J 6 bases, leaving 9 bases between the germline ends. This CDR3 has 15 residues. Germline CDR1 reads SGHTA; CDR2 reads FQGNSA. The CDR3 DNA reads as TGTGCCAGCAGCTTAGCGGCAGGACTTAATTCACCCCTCCACTTT. Translation gives CASSLAAGLNSPLHF.

V gene TRBV19 combines with J gene TRBJ2-5, with 8 bases matching TRBD2. Germline values: CDR1 LNHDA, CDR2 SQIVND (reference sequence). V was clipped by 6 bases and J by 4 bases; unmatched bases: 7. CDR3 length: 14 residues. The CDR3 sequence is CASSPGGGAETQYF. CDR3 DNA sequence: TGTGCCAGTAGCCCCGGGGGGGGCGCAGAGACCCAGTACTTC.

The CDR3 region is CASSLTGIGAFF. CDR3 nucleotide sequence: TGTGCCAGCAGCTTAACAGGGATAGGAGCTTTCTTT. The J gene is TRBJ1-1, the V gene TRBV11-2; TRBD1 is a possible D gene (6 bases). With 2 bases removed from V and 10 bases from J, the gap between germline ends came to 11 bases. This CDR3 is 12 amino acids long. Germline assignment: CDR1 SGHAT and CDR2 FQNNGV.

This clone was seen just once. This chain joins TRBV7-9 and TRBJ2-5, with TRBD2 identical over 11 bases. V gave up 5 bases and J gave up 0 bases; unmatched junction bases: 5. This CDR3 spans 16 amino acids. Per germline, CDR1 SEHNR and CDR2 FQNEAQ (reference sequence). The CDR3 nucleotides are TGTGCCAGCAGCCTCGGACTAGCGGGCTACCAAGAGACCCAGTACTTC. This gives the protein CASSLGLAGYQETQYF.

This chain links TRBV2 with TRBJ1-1; 7 nucleotides match TRBD1. The junction had 5 bases not matched to a gene; V was cut back by 6 bases and J by 4 bases. Germline assignment: CDR1 SNHLY and CDR2 FYNNEI. CDR3 length equals 13 residues. The CDR3 nucleotides are TGTGCCAGCAGAGCCGGGACAGCCACTGAAGCTTTCTTT. It yields the protein CASRAGTATEAFF.

With respect to this clone: This may come from a read error, since a much larger clone is one base off. Other DNA sequences in the sample encode the same CDR3. This chain links TRBV28 with TRBJ2-7; D perhaps matches TRBD1 (5 bases). The length of the CDR3 is 12 residues. Germline V gene sequence: CDR1 MDHEN, CDR2 SYDVKM. CDR3 coding DNA: TGTGCCAGCAGTTTTGGGGCTCACGAGCAATACGTC. Protein product: CASSFGAHEQYV.

As regards this clone: The same CDR3 arises from other DNA sequences in this sample as well. The rearrangement links TRBV7-2 to TRBJ2-5, with TRBD2 matching 10 bases. Trimming cost V 3 bases and J 5 bases; bases outside gene matches: 6. Germline CDR1 SGHTA, CDR2 FQGNSA. CDR3 length: 15 amino acids. This CDR3 reads CASSFQRGGRETQYF. CDR3 DNA: TGTGCCAGCAGCTTTCAGCGGGGGGGCCGGGAGACCCAGTACTTC.

This clone turned up a few times. The chain joins TRBV18 to TRBJ1-2; D is undetermined. Trimming stripped 3 bases from V and 6 bases from J, with 14 bases between. Per germline, CDR1 KGHSH and CDR2 LQKENI. This CDR3 is built from 14 residues. CDR3: CASSPNAGFDGYTF. The DNA of the CDR3 is TGTGCCAGCTCACCGAATGCCGGGTTTGATGGCTACACCTTC.

This chain uses TRBV27 with TRBJ1-4; TRBD1 matches 8 bases. Trimming removed 5 bases from V and 7 bases from J; junction bases left unmatched: 12. This CDR3 region has 16 residues. From germline, CDR1 is MNHEY and CDR2 SMNVEV (reference sequence). The CDR3 nucleotides read TGTGCCAGCAGTCCAGGGGGACAGGTTGGGGGTGAAAAACTGTTTTTT. Protein: CASSPGGQVGGEKLFF.

The chain has TRBV10-3 and TRBJ1-4; TRBD1 aligns across 9 bases. Germline CDR1 is ENHRY and CDR2 is SYGVKD. V dropped 3 bases and J dropped 3; count of bases not matched to a gene: 5. The CDR3 totals 16 residues. The CDR3 coding sequence is TGTGCCATCAGTGACCGGACAGGGGTCTCTAATGAAAAACTGTTTTTT. Translating gives CAISDRTGVSNEKLFF.

V usage is TRBV19 and J usage is TRBJ1-3, with a possible D match to TRBD1 (6 bases). Looked up from germline, CDR1 is LNHDA and CDR2 is SQIVND (reference sequence). The CDR3 contains 14 residues. V was clipped by 6 bases and J by 1 base, with 10 bases between them. The CDR3 loop reads CASRTGPSGNTIYF. DNA for the CDR3: TGTGCCAGTAGGACAGGACCGTCTGGAAACACCATATATTTT.

The rearrangement uses TRBV9 and TRBJ2-1, with D perhaps TRBD2 (5 bases). The CDR3 contains 14 residues. The ends were cut back, 0 bases at V and 6 bases at J, with 10 bases in the middle. Germline assignment: CDR1 SGDLS and CDR2 YYNGEE. The CDR3 is CASSVDPSSNEQFF. Here the CDR3 DNA reads TGTGCCAGCAGCGTAGATCCTAGCTCCAATGAGCAGTTCTTC. Together with reference TRBV9 and TRBJ2-1, the CDR3 gives the full variable domain: DSGVTQTPKHLITATGQRVTLRCSPRSGDLSVYWYQQSLDQGLQFLIQYYNGEERAKGNILERFSAQQFPDLHSELNLSSLELGDSALYFCASSVDPSSNEQFFGPGTRLTVL.

The rearrangement links TRBV2 to TRBJ1-6; TRBD1 matches 9 bases. The CDR3 loop spans 17 amino acids. The ends lost 2 bases at V and 5 bases at J; junction bases unmatched: 7. Germline CDR1 is SNHLY and CDR2 is FYNNEI. This chain's CDR3 is CASSEFPGTGNNSPLHF. The CDR3 DNA reads TGTGCCAGCAGTGAATTTCCCGGGACAGGGAATAATTCACCCCTCCACTTT.

J is TRBJ1-2 and V is TRBV3-1 (or the pseudogene TRBV3-2), with D possibly matching TRBD1 (6 bases). CDR3 size: 12 residues. Germline-derived CDR1 and CDR2 are LGHDT and YNNKEL (reference sequence). Trimming cost V 1 base and J 7 bases, with 7 bases left between them. CDR3 DNA sequence: TGTGCCAGCAGCCAAGGGGGGCCTGGCTACACCTTC. Its translation is CASSQGGPGYTF.

The V call is TRBV7-9, the J call TRBJ1-2; D remains ambiguous. Trimming took 5 bases from V and 7 from J, leaving 11 bases between them. The CDR3 covers 12 residues. The germline V gene encodes CDR1 SEHNR and CDR2 FQNEAQ (reference sequence). Here the CDR3 reads CASSLTNGGYTF. CDR3 in DNA: TGTGCCAGCAGCCTAACGAATGGTGGCTACACCTTC. The whole variable domain, remainder taken from reference TRBV7-9 and TRBJ1-2, is DTGVSQNPRHKITKRGQNVTFRCDPISEHNRLYWYRQTLGQGPEFLTYFQNEAQLEKSRLLSDRFSAERPKGSFSTLEIQRTEQGDSAMYLCASSLTNGGYTFGSGTRLTVV.

The chain is built from TRBV19 and TRBJ2-3, with D perhaps TRBD1 (6 bases). This CDR3 comprises 15 residues. The germline gives CDR1 LNHDA, CDR2 SQIVND (reference sequence). The germline V and J ends were trimmed by 5 bases and 1 base, with 13 bases remaining between them. Here the CDR3 reads CASSDRIRRTDTQYF. The CDR3 DNA follows: TGTGCCAGTAGTGACAGGATTAGGCGCACAGATACGCAGTATTTT.

J is TRBJ1-2 and V is TRBV21-1; the D call in the table, TRBD1, was not verified against the DNA. TRBV21-1 is annotated as a pseudogene. This CDR3 contains 12 residues. CDR3 DNA sequence: TGTGCCAGCAGAGGGACAGGTCATGGCTACACCTTC. Translated: CASRGTGHGYTF.

The V and J genes are TRBV11-3 and TRBJ2-1; 7 positions match TRBD2. This CDR3 is built from 18 residues. V shed 2 bases, J shed 3 bases, and the junction held 13 bases outside the gene matches. CDR1 and CDR2 (germline): SGHNT, YENEEA. The CDR3 reads CASSLQGYPWTSYNEQFF. The DNA of the CDR3 is TGTGCCAGCAGCTTACAAGGATATCCCTGGACTAGCTACAATGAGCAGTTCTTC.

This rearrangement joins TRBV2 to TRBJ1-5; possibly TRBD1 for D (6 bases). CDR1 and CDR2 from the germline V gene are SNHLY and FYNNEI. Trimming left V 5 bases short and J 2 bases short, with 19 bases between. The CDR3 is 17 amino acids. CDR3 bases: TGTGCCAGCAGTTGGGGAGCCGGGACAAAAGGCAATCAGCCCCAGCATTTT. Its translation: CASSWGAGTKGNQPQHF.

V is TRBV11-2 and J is TRBJ1-6; TRBD1 aligns across 9 bases. The CDR3 is made up of 13 amino acids. The V and J ends lost 5 bases and 10 bases, in that order; junction bases with no gene match: 3. In germline, CDR1 is SGHAT, CDR2 FQNNGV. The DNA of the CDR3 is TGTGCCAGCAGCCCGGACAGGGGATCACCCCTCCACTTT. Translated: CASSPDRGSPLHF.